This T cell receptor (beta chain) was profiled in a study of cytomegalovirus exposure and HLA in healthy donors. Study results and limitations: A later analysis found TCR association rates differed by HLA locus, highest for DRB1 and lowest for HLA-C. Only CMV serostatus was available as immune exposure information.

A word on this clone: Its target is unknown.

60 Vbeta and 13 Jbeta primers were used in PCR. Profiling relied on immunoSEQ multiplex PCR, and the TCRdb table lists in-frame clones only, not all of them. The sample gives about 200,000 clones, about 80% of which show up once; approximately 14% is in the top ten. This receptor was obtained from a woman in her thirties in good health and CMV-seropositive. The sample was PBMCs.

CDR3 sequence: CASRNPGSWESGNQPQHF. CDR3 nucleotides: TGTGCCAGTAGGAACCCCGGGAGCTGGGAAAGCGGCAATCAGCCCCAGCATTTT. The chain is built from TRBV19 and TRBJ1-5; D gene unclear. The CDR3 length is 18 residues. Germline CDR1 reads LNHDA; CDR2 reads SQIVND (reference sequence). V was clipped by 6 bases and J by 2 bases, with 23 bases between them.